The entry that follows covers one T cell receptor (beta chain) sequence. As yet, its antigen is unknown. The germline V gene has CDR1 SGHRS and CDR2 YFSETQ. The length of the CDR3 is 14 residues. V shed 4 bases and J shed 6 bases, with 15 bases lying between them. These data belong to a study of OX40 agonist ivuxolimab in advanced cancers. Study findings and constraints: Both blood CD4+ and CD8+ T cells showed clonal growth by week 6 at 0.1 to 3.0 mg/kg. Partial responders dosed at 0.1-3.0 mg/kg displayed clonal expansion ranking among the lowest.

Sequencing used immunoSEQ multiplex PCR; TCRdb keeps in-frame clones, though not all of them. Here the sample spans tens of thousands of clones, about nine tenths being singletons. J is TRBJ2-3 and V is TRBV5-1, with D possibly TRBD1 on 6 matching bases. The sample was CD4+ or CD8+ T cells sorted from blood, taken in a trial of the OX40 agonist ivuxolimab. The sequence was obtained from an adult with an advanced solid tumor such as melanoma, head and neck, liver or kidney cancer. The CDR3 sequence is CASSRDTGADTQYF. In DNA, the CDR3 is TGCGCCAGCAGCCGGGACACCGGAGCGGATACGCAGTATTTT.